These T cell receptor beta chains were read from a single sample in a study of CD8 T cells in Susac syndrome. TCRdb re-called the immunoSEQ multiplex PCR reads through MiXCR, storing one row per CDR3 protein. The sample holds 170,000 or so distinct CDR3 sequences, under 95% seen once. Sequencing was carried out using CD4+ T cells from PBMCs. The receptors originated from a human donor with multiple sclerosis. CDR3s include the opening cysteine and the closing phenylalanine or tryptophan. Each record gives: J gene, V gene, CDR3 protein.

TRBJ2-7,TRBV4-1,CASSQIDKNYEQYF
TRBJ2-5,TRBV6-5,CASSYYLGQQETQYF
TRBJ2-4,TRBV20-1,CMTSGADKNIQYF
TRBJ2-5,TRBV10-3,CAIKGTGQETQYF
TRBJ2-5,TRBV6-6,CASSYGGLDKETQYF
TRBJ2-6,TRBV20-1,CSASPASGANVLTF
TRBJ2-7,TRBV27,CASSPKRGGPYEQYF
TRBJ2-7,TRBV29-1,CSVEDDGHYEQYF
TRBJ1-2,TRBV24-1,CATSDDRDSGYTF
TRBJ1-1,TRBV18,CASSLQRPEAFF
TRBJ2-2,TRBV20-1,CSARDESVGTGELFF
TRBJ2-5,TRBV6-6,CASSLRLVQETQYF
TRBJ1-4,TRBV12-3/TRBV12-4,CASSFGGTTNEKLFF
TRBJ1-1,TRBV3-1,CASSQVPAPEAFF
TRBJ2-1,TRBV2,CASSRASGKWSYNEQFF
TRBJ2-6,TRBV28,CASIGGANVLTF
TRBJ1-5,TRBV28,CASPPSGSNSNQPQHF
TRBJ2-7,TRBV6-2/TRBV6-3,CASNDELYEQYF
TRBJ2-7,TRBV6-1,CASSGSGTGTYEQYF
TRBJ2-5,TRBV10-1,CASSESGSARETQYF
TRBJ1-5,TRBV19,CASSGQVGQPQHF
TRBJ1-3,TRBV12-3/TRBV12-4,CASTSRRGVGNTIYF
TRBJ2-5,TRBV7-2,CASSLAGSVQETQYF
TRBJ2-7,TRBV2,CASSASSEQYF
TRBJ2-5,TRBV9,CASSPRAGDGETQYF
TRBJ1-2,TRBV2,CASSASPVGHTF
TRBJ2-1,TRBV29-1,CSSTLGQGFYNEQFF
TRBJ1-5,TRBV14,CASSQGDTYPLSRGNQPQHF
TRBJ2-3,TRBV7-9,CASSLITDSTDTQYF
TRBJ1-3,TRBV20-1,CSASTGAGNTIYF
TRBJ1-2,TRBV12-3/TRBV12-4,CASSPDIRANYGYTF
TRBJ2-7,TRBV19,CASSLLGGGYEQYF
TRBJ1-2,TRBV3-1,CASSQVDGTPYGYTF
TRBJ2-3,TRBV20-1,CSASYYRGVTDTQYF
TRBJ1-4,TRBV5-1,CASSLDYPGEKLFF
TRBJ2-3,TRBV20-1,CSPFRGTGTSGPDTQYF
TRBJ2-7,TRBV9,CASSLSGASSYEQYF
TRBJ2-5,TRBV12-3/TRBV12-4,CASRGTQGETQYF
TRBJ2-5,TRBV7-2,CASSLASSGGQETQYF
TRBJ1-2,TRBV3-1,CASSHSYRDDYGYTF
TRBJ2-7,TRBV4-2,CASSQGGGGDYEQYF
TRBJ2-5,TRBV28,CASSLSTAQETQYF
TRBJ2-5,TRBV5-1,CASYSGAPRETQYF
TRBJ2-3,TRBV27,CASSHRTGDTQYF
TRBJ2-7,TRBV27,CASSLNQLAPAYEQYF
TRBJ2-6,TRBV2,CASNLQGAGANVLTF
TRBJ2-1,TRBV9,CASSASGHNEQFF
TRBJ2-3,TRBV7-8,CASSPRPGGSSTDTQYF
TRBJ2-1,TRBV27,CASSSPQRLGRFF